These T cell receptor beta chains were read from a single sample in a study of blood T cell repertoires in COVID-19. Only in-frame clones appear in the TCRdb table, and some are missing; sequencing was by immunoSEQ multiplex PCR. The repertoire holds approximately 150,000 clones, with roughly 81% as singletons. The specimen sequenced was peripheral blood. These receptors were obtained from a human donor with acute or convalescent COVID-19. The donor label of this sample is uncertain. CDR3s include the opening cysteine and the closing phenylalanine or tryptophan. Fields, in order: clone size, D gene, J gene, V gene, CDR3 protein, CDR3 DNA. A D gene is named only where the DNA matches it firmly. Size is stated for part of the rows, as once, few or many counts, or as a class when the clone is expanded.

clone size: -; D gene: TRBD1; J gene: TRBJ1-2; V gene: TRBV28; CDR3 protein: CASRAFGQGIGGYTF; CDR3 DNA: TGTGCCAGCAGAGCTTTCGGACAGGGAATAGGGGGCTACACCTTC
clone size: -; D gene: TRBD1; J gene: TRBJ1-1; V gene: TRBV11-2; CDR3 protein: CASSSTGGKNTEAFF; CDR3 DNA: TGTGCCAGCAGCTCCACAGGGGGGAAGAACACTGAAGCTTTCTTT
clone size: -; D gene: TRBD2; J gene: TRBJ2-1; V gene: TRBV3-1/TRBV3-2; CDR3 protein: CASSQVFAGGLEQFF; CDR3 DNA: TGTGCCAGCAGCCAGGTCTTCGCGGGGGGCCTTGAGCAGTTCTTC
clone size: once; D gene: TRBD1; J gene: TRBJ1-2; V gene: TRBV7-3; CDR3 protein: CASSFGQGPAGYTF; CDR3 DNA: TGTGCCAGCAGCTTCGGACAGGGACCCGCTGGCTACACCTTC
clone size: -; D gene: -; J gene: TRBJ1-2; V gene: TRBV1; CDR3 protein: CTSSQVWRAGYTF; CDR3 DNA: TGCACCAGCAGCCAAGTTTGGAGGGCAGGCTACACCTTC
clone size: -; D gene: TRBD1; J gene: TRBJ1-1; V gene: TRBV6-6; CDR3 protein: CASRQGVANTEAFF; CDR3 DNA: TGTGCCTCCCGACAGGGGGTAGCGAACACTGAAGCTTTCTTT
clone size: -; D gene: TRBD1; J gene: TRBJ1-2; V gene: TRBV15; CDR3 protein: CATSRERSGGVAGYTF; CDR3 DNA: TGTGCCACCAGCAGAGAGAGATCAGGGGGTGTTGCCGGCTACACCTTC
clone size: -; D gene: TRBD1; J gene: TRBJ2-1; V gene: TRBV19; CDR3 protein: CASSRDRGLNEQFF; CDR3 DNA: TGTGCCAGTAGTAGGGACAGGGGATTGAATGAGCAGTTCTTC
clone size: -; D gene: TRBD1; J gene: TRBJ2-2; V gene: TRBV18; CDR3 protein: CASSPNRDRAGELFF; CDR3 DNA: TGTGCCAGCTCACCTAACCGGGACAGGGCCGGGGAGCTGTTTTTT
clone size: -; D gene: TRBD2; J gene: TRBJ2-6; V gene: TRBV4-3; CDR3 protein: CASGITLAGGLTGANVLTF; CDR3 DNA: TGCGCCAGCGGGATTACTTTAGCGGGAGGGCTGACTGGGGCCAACGTCCTGACTTTC
clone size: -; D gene: TRBD1; J gene: TRBJ2-7; V gene: TRBV9; CDR3 protein: CASSAGTGNPYEQYF; CDR3 DNA: TGTGCCAGCAGCGCCGGGACAGGGAATCCCTACGAGCAGTACTTC
clone size: -; D gene: -; J gene: TRBJ1-2; V gene: TRBV11-1; CDR3 protein: CASSRTGFSGYTF; CDR3 DNA: TGTGCCAGCAGCCGAACAGGCTTTTCGGGCTACACCTTC
clone size: once; D gene: TRBD1; J gene: TRBJ1-4; V gene: TRBV19; CDR3 protein: CASSITGTGRKLFF; CDR3 DNA: TGTGCCAGTAGTATAACCGGGACAGGGAGAAAACTGTTTTTT
clone size: -; D gene: -; J gene: TRBJ1-5; V gene: TRBV6-2/TRBV6-3; CDR3 protein: CASSYTGGRGDAQPQHF; CDR3 DNA: TGTGCCAGCAGTTACACGGGTGGCAGGGGTGATGCTCAGCCCCAGCATTTT
clone size: -; D gene: TRBD1; J gene: TRBJ1-4; V gene: TRBV19; CDR3 protein: CASSIPRGREKLFF; CDR3 DNA: TGTGCCAGTAGTATCCCCAGGGGGAGAGAAAAACTGTTTTTT
clone size: -; D gene: TRBD1; J gene: TRBJ2-6; V gene: TRBV2; CDR3 protein: CASRLNRDRSSSGANVLTF; CDR3 DNA: TGTGCCAGCAGACTGAATCGGGACAGGTCGAGCTCTGGGGCCAACGTCCTGACTTTC
clone size: -; D gene: TRBD1; J gene: TRBJ1-6; V gene: TRBV5-4; CDR3 protein: CASSFGTGWNSPLHF; CDR3 DNA: TGTGCCAGCAGCTTCGGGACAGGGTGGAATTCACCCCTCCACTTT
clone size: -; D gene: -; J gene: TRBJ1-5; V gene: TRBV2; CDR3 protein: CASSITGSSNQPQHF; CDR3 DNA: TGTGCCAGCAGTATTACAGGGAGCAGCAATCAGCCCCAGCATTTT
clone size: once; D gene: -; J gene: TRBJ2-5; V gene: TRBV19; CDR3 protein: CASSIYNQETQYF; CDR3 DNA: TGTGCCAGTAGTATATACAACCAAGAGACCCAGTACTTC
clone size: -; D gene: TRBD2; J gene: TRBJ2-3; V gene: TRBV6-2/TRBV6-3; CDR3 protein: CASSYSPPAGGTDTQYF; CDR3 DNA: TGTGCCAGCAGTTACTCCCCCCCAGCGGGGGGCACAGATACGCAGTATTTT
clone size: -; D gene: -; J gene: TRBJ1-2; V gene: TRBV6-5; CDR3 protein: CASSYSNRDYGYTF; CDR3 DNA: TGTGCCAGCAGTTACTCTAACAGGGACTATGGCTACACCTTC
clone size: -; D gene: -; J gene: TRBJ1-5; V gene: TRBV7-9; CDR3 protein: CASSLAGQPQHF; CDR3 DNA: TGTGCCAGCAGCTTGGCAGGTCAGCCCCAGCATTTT
clone size: -; D gene: -; J gene: TRBJ1-6; V gene: TRBV9; CDR3 protein: CASSVVGGPLHF; CDR3 DNA: TGTGCCAGCAGCGTAGTCGGGGGGCCCCTCCACTTT
clone size: -; D gene: -; J gene: TRBJ1-2; V gene: TRBV28; CDR3 protein: CASQRMRDYGYTF; CDR3 DNA: TGTGCCAGTCAACGGATGAGGGACTATGGCTACACCTTC
clone size: -; D gene: -; J gene: TRBJ1-2; V gene: TRBV5-6; CDR3 protein: CASSLGEGLYGYTF; CDR3 DNA: TGTGCCAGCAGCTTGGGGGAGGGCCTCTATGGCTACACCTTC
clone size: -; D gene: TRBD2; J gene: TRBJ2-5; V gene: TRBV6-5; CDR3 protein: CASSYGYGLAYSQYF; CDR3 DNA: TGTGCCAGCAGTTATGGCTACGGACTAGCGTATTCCCAGTACTTC
clone size: once; D gene: -; J gene: TRBJ1-4; V gene: TRBV5-1; CDR3 protein: CASSPTDPNEKLFF; CDR3 DNA: TGCGCCAGCAGCCCGACAGACCCTAATGAAAAACTGTTTTTT
clone size: -; D gene: -; J gene: TRBJ1-5; V gene: TRBV28; CDR3 protein: CASSLTGPYPQHF; CDR3 DNA: TGTGCCAGCAGCCTGACAGGACCCTATCCCCAGCATTTT
clone size: once; D gene: -; J gene: TRBJ1-2; V gene: TRBV6-2/TRBV6-3; CDR3 protein: CASSYDGGATPNYGYTF; CDR3 DNA: TGTGCCAGCAGTTACGACGGTGGGGCCACACCCAACTATGGCTACACCTTC
clone size: -; D gene: -; J gene: TRBJ1-1; V gene: TRBV13; CDR3 protein: CASSLRGNTEAFF; CDR3 DNA: TGTGCCAGCAGCTTACGGGGAAACACTGAAGCTTTCTTT
clone size: once; D gene: -; J gene: TRBJ2-1; V gene: TRBV5-1; CDR3 protein: CASRGTPLSYNEQFF; CDR3 DNA: TGCGCCAGCAGAGGGACACCACTCTCCTACAATGAGCAGTTCTTC
clone size: -; D gene: -; J gene: TRBJ1-3; V gene: TRBV15; CDR3 protein: CATSRDLGSSGNTIYF; CDR3 DNA: TGTGCCACCAGCAGAGATTTGGGGAGCTCTGGAAACACCATATATTTT
clone size: -; D gene: -; J gene: TRBJ2-2; V gene: TRBV7-9; CDR3 protein: CASSLIPSTGELFF; CDR3 DNA: TGTGCCAGCAGCTTAATCCCCAGTACCGGGGAGCTGTTTTTT
clone size: -; D gene: TRBD2; J gene: TRBJ2-7; V gene: TRBV11-2; CDR3 protein: CASSRSSGGQSYEQYF; CDR3 DNA: TGTGCCAGCAGCAGATCAAGCGGGGGGCAGTCCTACGAGCAGTACTTC
clone size: -; D gene: TRBD1; J gene: TRBJ1-2; V gene: TRBV7-8; CDR3 protein: CASSSQGDYGYTF; CDR3 DNA: TGTGCCAGCAGCTCACAGGGGGACTATGGCTACACCTTC
clone size: -; D gene: -; J gene: TRBJ2-5; V gene: TRBV4-3; CDR3 protein: CASSPRYGETQYF; CDR3 DNA: TGCGCCAGCAGCCCGAGGTATGGGGAGACCCAGTACTTC
clone size: -; D gene: -; J gene: TRBJ2-5; V gene: TRBV19; CDR3 protein: CASSIGGAGFQETQYF; CDR3 DNA: TGTGCCAGTAGTATTGGGGGGGCGGGGTTCCAAGAGACCCAGTACTTC
clone size: few; D gene: -; J gene: TRBJ2-5; V gene: TRBV5-1; CDR3 protein: CASSPGDFQETQYF; CDR3 DNA: TGCGCCAGCAGCCCCGGGGACTTCCAAGAGACCCAGTACTTC
clone size: few; D gene: TRBD2; J gene: TRBJ2-1; V gene: TRBV24-1; CDR3 protein: CATSDSSSGSEQFF; CDR3 DNA: TGTGCCACCAGTGATAGCAGTAGCGGGTCGGAGCAGTTCTTC
clone size: few; D gene: TRBD1; J gene: TRBJ1-3; V gene: TRBV6-5; CDR3 protein: CASSRGQGGNTIYF; CDR3 DNA: TGTGCCAGCAGCCGCGGACAGGGTGGAAACACCATATATTTT
clone size: -; D gene: TRBD1; J gene: TRBJ1-5; V gene: TRBV19; CDR3 protein: CASSIDYGTGNGRNQPQHF; CDR3 DNA: TGTGCCAGTAGTATAGATTACGGGACAGGGAATGGGCGTAATCAGCCCCAGCATTTT
clone size: -; D gene: TRBD1; J gene: TRBJ1-6; V gene: TRBV5-6; CDR3 protein: CASSCLDRDNSPLHF; CDR3 DNA: TGTGCCAGCAGCTGTTTGGACAGGGACAATTCACCCCTCCACTTT
clone size: -; D gene: TRBD1; J gene: TRBJ1-5; V gene: TRBV7-2; CDR3 protein: CASSPRDRVLQPQHF; CDR3 DNA: TGTGCCAGCAGCCCGAGGGACAGGGTGCTTCAGCCCCAGCATTTT
clone size: few; D gene: TRBD1; J gene: TRBJ1-5; V gene: TRBV6-5; CDR3 protein: CASSPTQGPQPQHF; CDR3 DNA: TGTGCCAGCAGCCCAACACAGGGGCCTCAGCCCCAGCATTTT
clone size: -; D gene: -; J gene: TRBJ2-1; V gene: TRBV5-5; CDR3 protein: CASSMTTEQFF; CDR3 DNA: TGTGCCAGCAGTATGACAACAGAGCAGTTCTTC
clone size: few; D gene: TRBD2; J gene: TRBJ2-5; V gene: TRBV3-1/TRBV3-2; CDR3 protein: CASSHLGGGGLAELQETQYF; CDR3 DNA: TGTGCCAGCAGCCATCTCGGGGGGGGCGGACTAGCGGAACTCCAAGAGACCCAGTACTTC
clone size: -; D gene: -; J gene: TRBJ2-5; V gene: TRBV30; CDR3 protein: CAWSVQAGTQYF; CDR3 DNA: TGTGCCTGGAGTGTACAAGCGGGTACCCAGTACTTC
clone size: -; D gene: TRBD1; J gene: TRBJ2-5; V gene: TRBV7-2; CDR3 protein: CASSQGQDSETQYF; CDR3 DNA: TGTGCCAGCAGCCAGGGACAGGACTCCGAGACCCAGTACTTC
clone size: once; D gene: -; J gene: TRBJ1-5; V gene: TRBV7-2; CDR3 protein: CASSLSGGMNQPQHF; CDR3 DNA: TGTGCCAGCAGCTTATCGGGGGGCATGAATCAGCCCCAGCATTTT
clone size: -; D gene: -; J gene: TRBJ1-1; V gene: TRBV6-5; CDR3 protein: CASSPGYTEAFF; CDR3 DNA: TGTGCCAGCAGCCCAGGGTACACTGAAGCTTTCTTT
clone size: -; D gene: -; J gene: TRBJ1-1; V gene: TRBV2; CDR3 protein: CASSAIPQGLTEAFF; CDR3 DNA: TGTGCCAGCAGTGCAATACCACAGGGCCTCACTGAAGCTTTCTTT
clone size: -; D gene: TRBD1; J gene: TRBJ1-2; V gene: TRBV6-5; CDR3 protein: CASSYSTGTGDGYTF; CDR3 DNA: TGTGCCAGCAGTTACTCGACCGGGACAGGGGATGGCTACACCTTC
clone size: -; D gene: TRBD1; J gene: TRBJ1-4; V gene: TRBV11-2; CDR3 protein: CASSLGQGNEKLFF; CDR3 DNA: TGTGCCAGCAGCTTAGGACAGGGGAATGAAAAACTGTTTTTT
clone size: once; D gene: TRBD1; J gene: TRBJ1-2; V gene: TRBV9; CDR3 protein: CASSGGTGTDGYTF; CDR3 DNA: TGTGCCAGCAGCGGGGGGACAGGGACGGATGGCTACACCTTC
clone size: -; D gene: TRBD2; J gene: TRBJ2-3; V gene: TRBV7-8; CDR3 protein: CASSARTAGGTDTQYF; CDR3 DNA: TGTGCCAGCAGCGCCCGCACAGCGGGAGGGACAGATACGCAGTATTTT
clone size: few; D gene: TRBD1; J gene: TRBJ1-2; V gene: TRBV28; CDR3 protein: CASSTDRGRRTYGYTF; CDR3 DNA: TGTGCCAGCAGCACGGACAGGGGGCGCCGAACCTATGGCTACACCTTC